The 17 T cell receptor beta chains presented below share a single source sample, sequenced in a study of Graves' ophthalmopathy and Graves' hyperthyroidism. Scientists amplified the TCR beta CDR3 regions from RNA transcripts. The first-round RT-PCR employed HTBI primers together with the Qiagen OneStep RT-PCR kit. A multiplex PCR was then performed as the second round. TCRdb called the multiplex PCR reads again in MiXCR, with one record for every CDR3 protein. The sample consists of 450,000 to 600,000 distinct CDR3 sequences, 39% of them appearing once. Material for sequencing was peripheral blood or thyroid tissue (not recorded which). These receptors originate from an adult man with Graves' hyperthyroidism.

The chain is built from TRBV24-1 and TRBJ2-7, with D perhaps TRBD2 (8 bases). The germline V gene encodes CDR1 KGHDR and CDR2 SFDVKD. This CDR3 has 17 residues. The V and J ends lost 2 bases and 12 bases respectively, with 28 bases between them. CDR3 amino acids: CATSDSRDSAGTRGLYF. CDR3 nucleotides: TGTGCCACCAGTGATTCACGGGACAGCGCCGGGACTAGAGGATTGTACTTC.

This clonotype was observed many times. The chain carries TRBV29-1 and TRBJ1-1; a possible D gene is TRBD1 (5 bases). The CDR3 has 14 amino acids. The ends were cut back, 5 bases at V and 1 base at J, with 14 bases in the middle. The germline CDR1 and CDR2 sequences are SQVTM and ANQGSEA. The CDR3 nucleotides read TGCAGCGTTATGGACACCCCAAGGAACACTGAAGCTTTCTTT. Its protein product is CSVMDTPRNTEAFF.

This clonotype was seen many times. The J gene is TRBJ1-1, the V gene TRBV12-3 or TRBV12-4; D is possibly TRBD1 (6 bases). This CDR3 has 13 amino acids. V lost 3 bases to trimming and J lost 6 bases, with 11 bases between them. The CDR3 loop is CASSFHGQSEAFF. The DNA of the CDR3 is TGTGCCAGCAGTTTTCATGGACAGTCTGAAGCTTTCTTT.

The chain uses TRBV27 and TRBJ2-6, with D possibly called TRBD1 or TRBD2 (5 bases each). Germline CDR1 reads MNHEY; CDR2 reads SMNVEV (reference sequence). CDR3 length equals 20 residues. V was clipped by 2 bases and J by 0 bases, with 20 bases between them. CDR3: CASSLEGWGISYSGANVLTF. In DNA form, the CDR3 reads TGTGCCAGCAGTTTAGAGGGGTGGGGCATCTCCTACTCTGGGGCCAACGTCCTGACTTTC.

This clonotype was found many times. The chain recombines TRBV10-3 with TRBJ1-2, with 7 positions matching TRBD1. Per the germline V gene, CDR1 is ENHRY and CDR2 is SYGVKD. The CDR3 contains 17 residues. J gave up 2 bases and V 4 bases, and 13 bases lay outside the gene matches. This CDR3 is CAISVVGQRMGNYGYTF. In DNA form, the CDR3 reads TGTGCCATCAGTGTTGTGGGACAGAGGATGGGGAACTATGGCTACACCTTC.

V gene TRBV20-1 combines with J gene TRBJ2-3; D gene unclear. The V end lost 5 bases, the J end lost 3 bases, and 15 bases lay between the germline ends. Germline assignment: CDR1 DFQATT and CDR2 SNEGSKA (reference sequence). CDR3 length equals 14 residues. CDR3 nucleotides: TGCAGTGCTTTTAACTTCGGAGAAACAGATACGCAGTATTTT. Translation gives CSAFNFGETDTQYF.

This clonotype was seen a single time. The CDR3 sequence: CASSIMAGLDEQFF. The DNA for the CDR3 is TGTGCCAGTAGTATCATGGCAGGGCTCGATGAGCAGTTCTTC. The rearrangement joins TRBV19 to TRBJ2-5, with a possible D match to TRBD1 (5 bases). The end of the DNA fits TRBJ2-1 better, so the J call may be wrong. The germline CDR1 and CDR2 sequences are LNHDA and SQIVND (reference sequence). There are 14 residues in the CDR3.

This clonotype appeared a few times. The V gene is TRBV11-2, the J gene TRBJ1-1; 9 bases map to TRBD1. J gave up 5 bases and V 5 bases, and 6 bases lay outside the gene matches. This CDR3 contains 14 residues. The germline V gene encodes CDR1 SGHAT and CDR2 FQNNGV. CDR3 protein: CASSGTGGWTEAFF. The CDR3 DNA reads TGTGCCAGCAGCGGAACAGGGGGCTGGACTGAAGCTTTCTTT. Variable domain in full (rest from reference TRBV11-2 and TRBJ1-1): EAGVAQSPRYKIIEKRQSVAFWCNPISGHATLYWYQQILGQGPKLLIQFQNNGVVDDSQLPKDRFSAERLKGVDSTLKIQPAKLEDSAVYLCASSGTGGWTEAFFGQGTRLTVV.

The V call is TRBV12-3 or TRBV12-4, the J call TRBJ2-2; D call uncertain. V lost 6 bases to trimming and J lost 3 bases, with 8 bases between them. CDR3 size: 13 residues. CDR3 protein: CASSHTDTGELFF. CDR3 in DNA: TGTGCCAGCAGCCACACAGACACCGGGGAGCTGTTTTTT.

This chain joins TRBV15 and TRBJ2-5; no definite D call. The CDR3 extends over 14 amino acids. Germline lookup yields CDR1 LNHNV and CDR2 YYDKDF (reference sequence). V lost 0 bases and J 11 bases, leaving 16 bases between the germline ends. This chain's CDR3 is CATSRDLGDNEQYF. The CDR3 DNA reads TGTGCCACCAGCAGAGATCTGGGTGACAATGAGCAGTACTTC.

The DNA for the CDR3 is TGCAGCGTTGATCCCCAGGGGGGCACCCCGGATACGCAGTATTTT. This encodes CSVDPQGGTPDTQYF. V gene TRBV29-1 combines with J gene TRBJ2-3; D is possibly TRBD1 (7 bases). The germline V gene encodes CDR1 SQVTM and CDR2 ANQGSEA. CDR3 length: 15 amino acids. With 3 bases removed from V and 6 bases from J, the gap between germline ends came to 19 bases.

This clonotype was observed at least ten times. The gene calls are TRBV6-1 and TRBJ1-2; possible D gene TRBD1, 5 bases. The length of the CDR3 is 14 residues. Germline-derived CDR1 and CDR2 are MNHNS and SASEGT. The V gene lost 3 bases and the J gene lost 3 bases, with 11 bases spanning the gap. CDR3 region: CASSERTPYYGYTF. The CDR3 DNA follows: TGTGCCAGCAGTGAGCGGACACCCTACTATGGCTACACCTTC.

The chain carries TRBV29-1 and TRBJ2-2; 8 nucleotides align to TRBD2. V lost 8 bases, J lost 3 bases, and 8 bases stayed unmatched. This CDR3 is 14 amino acids long. Germline V gives CDR1 SQVTM, CDR2 ANQGSEA. In DNA, the CDR3 is TGCAGCCACCCGTCGGGAGGGCACACCGGGGAGCTGTTTTTT. Its translation is CSHPSGGHTGELFF.

The V gene is TRBV29-1, the J gene TRBJ2-1; tentatively, D is TRBD1 (5 bases). This CDR3 spans 14 amino acids. In germline, CDR1 is SQVTM, CDR2 ANQGSEA. V was clipped by 8 bases and J by 4 bases, with 18 bases between them. In nucleotides, the CDR3 is TGCAGCCCTTTTGGGGCGGAGATATACAATGAGCAGTTCTTC. This codes for CSPFGAEIYNEQFF.

This clonotype appeared many times. The V call is TRBV7-9, the J call TRBJ1-1, with no clear D. Germline V lookup: CDR1 SEHNR, CDR2 FQNEAQ (reference sequence). The CDR3 runs to 13 residues. Between the trimmed V and J ends, which lost 2 bases and 4 bases, there was a span of 8 bases. This chain's CDR3 is CASSLRPFTEAFF. In DNA, the CDR3 is TGTGCCAGCAGCTTAAGACCTTTCACTGAAGCTTTCTTT.

This clonotype was seen just once. This chain links TRBV10-3 with TRBJ2-7; maybe TRBD2 (6 bases). Germline V gene sequence: CDR1 ENHRY, CDR2 SYGVKD. The CDR3 sequence is 18 residues long. CDR3 protein: CATGLGLPRGRRGDEQYF. The CDR3 bases are TGTGCTACAGGATTGGGACTCCCTCGGGGCCGGCGTGGAGACGAGCAGTACTTC.

The chain carries TRBV25-1 and TRBJ1-1; TRBD1 might be the D (5 bases). Germline CDR1 MGHDK, CDR2 SYGVNS. CDR3 size: 12 residues. Trimming removed 8 bases at V and 1 base at J, with 8 bases between. This CDR3 is CASDDRNTEAFF. The CDR3 DNA sequence: TGTGCCAGCGACGACAGGAACACTGAAGCTTTCTTT.